This T cell receptor beta chain was retrieved from a study of cytomegalovirus exposure and HLA in healthy donors. General study findings and limits: When presence/absence was analysed, sequencing depth was taken to be roughly uniform across donors. TRBV6-2, TRBV6-3 and some other V segments were excluded as indistinguishable.

Healthy bone marrow donors supplied every sample. Looked up from germline, CDR1 is WSHSY and CDR2 is SAAADI. With 6 bases clipped from V and 1 base from J, the junction kept 4 bases outside the gene matches. The CDR3 spans 15 residues. Turning to this clone: Its specificity is not known.

In the PCR, 60 Vbeta and 13 Jbeta primers were used. The assay was immunoSEQ multiplex PCR, and TCRdb's table has in-frame clones only and misses some. Of about 98,000 clones in the sample, approximately 72% were seen once. The sample was PBMCs. The clonotype comes from a man younger than 35 in good health and CMV-seropositive. This chain uses TRBV10-2 with TRBJ2-3; 10 nucleotides agree with TRBD2. CDR3 in DNA: TGCGCCAGCAGCGATCTAGCGGGAGGCACAGATACGCAGTATTTT. As protein: CASSDLAGGTDTQYF.